A selection of T cell receptor beta chains follows, all from one sample in a study of T cell responses to AZD1222 COVID-19 vaccine. Clones were read by immunoSEQ multiplex PCR, and TCRdb kept only the in-frame ones, dropping some. The sample lists some 150,000 clones; approximately 90% were seen once. Sample: peripheral blood, taken 28 days after the second AZD1222 dose. These receptors all come from an adult who received the AZD1222 COVID-19 vaccine. Each CDR3 is given with its conserved first and last residue. The order of the fields is D gene, clone size, J gene, V gene, CDR3 DNA, CDR3 protein. The D gene is left open where the match is weak. Size tells how often a clone was seen (once, few, many) or the class of an expanded clone, and some rows leave it out.

D: -
size: -
J: TRBJ2-2
V: TRBV19
DNA: TGTGCCAGTAGTATCACATGGGCCGGGCTGACCGGGGAGCTGTTTTTT
CDR3: CASSITWAGLTGELFF

D: TRBD2
size: -
J: TRBJ2-7
V: TRBV28
DNA: TGTGCCAGCAGTCCTCCTTCACGAGGAGCGGGAGGGCCGAGGGAGCAGTACTTC
CDR3: CASSPPSRGAGGPREQYF

D: -
size: once
J: TRBJ2-1
V: TRBV27
DNA: TGTGCCAGCAGTTTATGGGCGCGGGCAATGAACAATGAGCAGTTCTTC
CDR3: CASSLWARAMNNEQFF

D: -
size: -
J: TRBJ1-2
V: TRBV7-8
DNA: TGTGCCAGCAGCTTCGACAAACAGACTAACTATGGCTACACCTTC
CDR3: CASSFDKQTNYGYTF

D: TRBD2
size: -
J: TRBJ2-3
V: TRBV11-3
DNA: TGTGCCAGCAGCTTATACACTAGCGGGGACCTTACTAGCACAGATACGCAGTATTTT
CDR3: CASSLYTSGDLTSTDTQYF

D: -
size: -
J: TRBJ2-3
V: TRBV5-4
DNA: TGTGCCAGCAGCTTGGGTGGAACTAGTCTGGCAGATACGCAGTATTTT
CDR3: CASSLGGTSLADTQYF

D: TRBD2
size: -
J: TRBJ2-1
V: TRBV2
DNA: TGTGCCAGCAGGCCTAGCGGGAGTCTTGAGCAGTTCTTC
CDR3: CASRPSGSLEQFF

D: TRBD1
size: -
J: TRBJ1-5
V: TRBV28
DNA: TGTGCCAGCAGTTCCCGGGACAGGGGTTATCAGCCCCAGCATTTT
CDR3: CASSSRDRGYQPQHF

D: -
size: -
J: TRBJ1-5
V: TRBV28
DNA: TGTGCCAGCAGTTTGGTACAGGGACAGCCCCAGCATTTT
CDR3: CASSLVQGQPQHF

D: -
size: -
J: TRBJ1-2
V: TRBV28
DNA: TGTGCCAGCAGTTTTCAATACAGGGTAGGGGGTATGGATGGCTACACCTTC
CDR3: CASSFQYRVGGMDGYTF

D: -
size: -
J: TRBJ2-7
V: TRBV6-1
DNA: TGTGCCAGCAGTGAAAAGACAGGCCGCGGGGGATACGAGCAGTACTTC
CDR3: CASSEKTGRGGYEQYF

D: -
size: -
J: TRBJ1-2
V: TRBV12-3/TRBV12-4
DNA: TGTGCCAGCAGTTTAGTTGAGGGGGGCTACACCTTC
CDR3: CASSLVEGGYTF

D: TRBD1
size: -
J: TRBJ2-7
V: TRBV9
DNA: TGTGCCAGCAGCGGCGCCGGGACAGGGATTTACGAGCAGTACTTC
CDR3: CASSGAGTGIYEQYF

D: -
size: once
J: TRBJ2-7
V: TRBV5-4
DNA: TGTGCCAGCAGCTTGTTCTCGGACCTCACCAACGAGCAGTACTTC
CDR3: CASSLFSDLTNEQYF

D: -
size: -
J: TRBJ1-1
V: TRBV3-1/TRBV3-2
DNA: TGTGCCAGCGGAATGAACACTGAAGCTTTCTTT
CDR3: CASGMNTEAFF

D: -
size: -
J: TRBJ1-5
V: TRBV7-2
DNA: TGTGCCAGCAGCTTATCGGGCAGGGGCAATCAGCCCCAGCATTTT
CDR3: CASSLSGRGNQPQHF

D: -
size: -
J: TRBJ2-3
V: TRBV5-1
DNA: TGCGCCAGCAGCTTGACGGGAGTCATGGCAGATACGCAGTATTTT
CDR3: CASSLTGVMADTQYF

D: TRBD1
size: -
J: TRBJ2-1
V: TRBV19
DNA: TGTGCCAGTAGTTTCCGGGACAGCAATGAGCAGTTCTTC
CDR3: CASSFRDSNEQFF

D: -
size: -
J: TRBJ2-3
V: TRBV28
DNA: TGTGCCAGCAGCACTCGCCCGGGGCAGCTGAATCCAGATACGCAGTATTTT
CDR3: CASSTRPGQLNPDTQYF

D: -
size: once
J: TRBJ1-1
V: TRBV5-1
DNA: TGCGCCAGCAGCTTGGAGGGGGGAGTCGCTGAAGCTTTCTTT
CDR3: CASSLEGGVAEAFF

D: -
size: -
J: TRBJ1-2
V: TRBV28
DNA: TGTGCCAGCAGGTCTAACTATGGCTACACCTTC
CDR3: CASRSNYGYTF

D: TRBD1
size: -
J: TRBJ2-2
V: TRBV11-3
DNA: TGTGCCAGCAGCGGACGGACAGGGATTCATGGAGCCGGGGAGCTGTTTTTT
CDR3: CASSGRTGIHGAGELFF

D: TRBD1
size: -
J: TRBJ1-3
V: TRBV4-1
DNA: TGCGCCAGCAGCCTTACCGGGACAGGGGGGAACACCATATATTTT
CDR3: CASSLTGTGGNTIYF

D: TRBD2
size: -
J: TRBJ2-2
V: TRBV24-1
DNA: TGTGCCACCAGTGGTTCTAGCGGGGCCGCGAACACCGGGGAGCTGTTTTTT
CDR3: CATSGSSGAANTGELFF

D: TRBD2
size: -
J: TRBJ2-7
V: TRBV3-1/TRBV3-2
DNA: TGTGCCAGCAATCTGGCGGGAGGGGTTGGGGAGCAGTACTTC
CDR3: CASNLAGGVGEQYF

D: TRBD2
size: -
J: TRBJ2-7
V: TRBV11-3
DNA: TGTGCCAGCAGCTCCCCTGGGGGGGTATCCTACGAGCAGTACTTC
CDR3: CASSSPGGVSYEQYF

D: -
size: -
J: TRBJ2-2
V: TRBV2
DNA: TGTGCCAGCAGTGAAGAAAACACCGGGGAGCTGTTTTTT
CDR3: CASSEENTGELFF

D: -
size: -
J: TRBJ2-3
V: TRBV5-1
DNA: TGCGCCAGCAGCTTGGCTGGGGTTGGGACCACAGATACGCAGTATTTT
CDR3: CASSLAGVGTTDTQYF

D: TRBD2
size: -
J: TRBJ2-3
V: TRBV18
DNA: TGTGCCAGCTCATTGGGACTAGCGGGAGTCACAGATACGCAGTATTTT
CDR3: CASSLGLAGVTDTQYF

D: -
size: once
J: TRBJ2-7
V: TRBV18
DNA: TGTGCCAGCTCACCTACCGGGACATCCCTCGAGCAGTACTTC
CDR3: CASSPTGTSLEQYF

D: TRBD1
size: -
J: TRBJ1-4
V: TRBV15
DNA: TGTGCCACCAGCAGAGAGGGCGGCGGGACAGGGTTTGTGTTCGATGAAAAACTGTTTTTT
CDR3: CATSREGGGTGFVFDEKLFF

D: TRBD2
size: -
J: TRBJ2-7
V: TRBV5-1
DNA: TGCGCCAGCAGCAAAAGTAGCGGGGGGACCTACGAGCAGTACTTC
CDR3: CASSKSSGGTYEQYF

D: -
size: -
J: TRBJ1-6
V: TRBV9
DNA: TGTGCCAGCAGCGTAGGTCAGGGAGCCTATAATTCACCCCTCCACTTT
CDR3: CASSVGQGAYNSPLHF

D: -
size: -
J: TRBJ2-2
V: TRBV3-1/TRBV3-2
DNA: TGTGCCAGCAGCCAAGGGGGGGTAGCCGGGGAGCTGTTTTTT
CDR3: CASSQGGVAGELFF

D: TRBD1
size: -
J: TRBJ1-6
V: TRBV28
DNA: TGTGCCAGCAGTTTAGGGACAGGGGGCGCAAGGAATTCACCCCTCCACTTT
CDR3: CASSLGTGGARNSPLHF

D: -
size: -
J: TRBJ1-2
V: TRBV6-5
DNA: TGTGCCAGCAGTTACCGGGCAGGGGCCGGCCCAGACTTC
CDR3: CASSYRAGAGPDF

D: TRBD1
size: -
J: TRBJ1-3
V: TRBV7-8
DNA: TGTGCCAGCAGCCCCGGACAGGGGGCTCCCTCTGGAAACACCATATATTTT
CDR3: CASSPGQGAPSGNTIYF

D: -
size: -
J: TRBJ1-2
V: TRBV18
DNA: TGTGCCAGCTCACCGTTAGGCACCCGGGGAGGCTACACCTTC
CDR3: CASSPLGTRGGYTF

D: -
size: -
J: TRBJ1-3
V: TRBV9
DNA: TGTGCCAGCAGCGAGGCAGGGAACACTGGAAACACCATATATTTT
CDR3: CASSEAGNTGNTIYF

D: -
size: -
J: TRBJ1-3
V: TRBV5-4
DNA: TGTGCCAGCAGTGCCGGGGACTCTGGAAACACCATATATTTT
CDR3: CASSAGDSGNTIYF

D: TRBD2
size: -
J: TRBJ2-3
V: TRBV4-2
DNA: TGTGCCAGTAGCGGGGGCGTCACAGATACGCAGTATTTT
CDR3: CASSGGVTDTQYF

D: -
size: -
J: TRBJ2-1
V: TRBV29-1
DNA: TGCAGCGTTGAGGAGGTGGGGGGACAGTTTATTGACTACAATGAGCAGTTCTTC
CDR3: CSVEEVGGQFIDYNEQFF

D: -
size: few
J: TRBJ2-1
V: TRBV3-1/TRBV3-2
DNA: TGTGCCAGCAGCCCTACTAGTACAGCGCAGTTCTTC
CDR3: CASSPTSTAQFF

D: -
size: -
J: TRBJ2-7
V: TRBV5-1
DNA: TGCGCCAGCAGCTTGGGGCTCAGGGCTCTCGGTGAGCAGTACTTC
CDR3: CASSLGLRALGEQYF

D: -
size: -
J: TRBJ2-7
V: TRBV9
DNA: TGTGCCAGCAGCGTAGAAGGGATGTCCTACGAGCAGTACTTC
CDR3: CASSVEGMSYEQYF

D: -
size: -
J: TRBJ2-1
V: TRBV24-1
DNA: TGTGCCACCAGTGATTTAAAAAGCTCCTACAATGAGCAGTTCTTC
CDR3: CATSDLKSSYNEQFF

D: -
size: -
J: TRBJ1-5
V: TRBV6-4
DNA: TGTGCCAGCAGTGACCCGCCAGCGGGGTCCGGCAATCAGCCCCAGCATTTT
CDR3: CASSDPPAGSGNQPQHF

D: TRBD2
size: -
J: TRBJ2-3
V: TRBV5-1
DNA: TGCGCCAGCAGCTTGGTACCCCCCGGACTAGCGGGAGGTGGGACCGACACAGATACGCAGTATTTT
CDR3: CASSLVPPGLAGGGTDTDTQYF

D: -
size: -
J: TRBJ2-1
V: TRBV6-2/TRBV6-3
DNA: TGTGCCAGCAGTCGACTAGTAACGGTCTATGAGCAGTTCTTC
CDR3: CASSRLVTVYEQFF

D: -
size: -
J: TRBJ2-7
V: TRBV7-3
DNA: TGTGCCAGCAGCCAAACGAAGGTCTGTATCAGCTCCTACGAGCAGTACTTC
CDR3: CASSQTKVCISSYEQYF

D: -
size: few
J: TRBJ1-1
V: TRBV27
DNA: TGTGCCAGCAGTTCCAGTGGAGCTGAAGCTTTCTTT
CDR3: CASSSSGAEAFF

D: TRBD2
size: -
J: TRBJ2-7
V: TRBV6-2/TRBV6-3
DNA: TGTGCCAGCAGTTATAAGGGAGCCGGACTAGCAGGCGAGCAGTACTTC
CDR3: CASSYKGAGLAGEQYF

D: -
size: once
J: TRBJ1-5
V: TRBV4-2
DNA: TGTGCCAGCAGCCAACGATCAGATCAGCCCCAGCATTTT
CDR3: CASSQRSDQPQHF

D: -
size: -
J: TRBJ1-3
V: TRBV6-5
DNA: TGTGCCAGCAGCCTTGGGGCCCACTCTGGAAACACCATATATTTT
CDR3: CASSLGAHSGNTIYF

D: -
size: once
J: TRBJ1-2
V: TRBV7-8
DNA: TGTGCCAGCAGCCGAAACAGGGAAACCTACTATGGCTACACCTTC
CDR3: CASSRNRETYYGYTF

D: -
size: -
J: TRBJ2-2
V: TRBV6-1
DNA: TGTGCCAGCAGTGAGAGGCGTCCGGGGGCCATCGGCGGGGAGCTGTTTTTT
CDR3: CASSERRPGAIGGELFF

D: TRBD1
size: -
J: TRBJ1-2
V: TRBV6-2/TRBV6-3
DNA: TGTGCCAGCAGTCCACAATCGACAGGGGGTAGCTACACCTTC
CDR3: CASSPQSTGGSYTF

D: -
size: -
J: TRBJ2-3
V: TRBV5-4
DNA: TGTGCCAGCAGCCCCCTCGAGTTCGCGGGGAGAGATACGCAGTATTTT
CDR3: CASSPLEFAGRDTQYF

D: -
size: -
J: TRBJ2-7
V: TRBV6-2/TRBV6-3
DNA: TGTGCCAGCAGTTACGGTAGCTGGGGCGAGCAGTACTTC
CDR3: CASSYGSWGEQYF

D: -
size: -
J: TRBJ1-1
V: TRBV10-3
DNA: TGTGCCATCAGTGGTCCGGGACAGAACACTGAAGCTTTCTTT
CDR3: CAISGPGQNTEAFF